These 19 T cell receptor beta chains were sequenced from one sample in a study of identical twins listed by TCRdb under 2016. The library was produced with 5' RACE. The reads were generated on an Illumina HiSeq 2000. The public sequencing data were trimmed at Q25 with fastp and processed into clonotypes with MiXCR by TCRdb, which kept only in-frame beta chains. For every CDR3 protein sequence, its rows merge into one entry that carries the most common genes and DNA. The sample table shows 450,000 to 600,000 distinct CDR3 sequences, and about 20% are seen once. Around 0.5% of the sample rests with the top ten. These same data were also listed under a study on yellow fever vaccine responses in identical twins.

Sequenced material: CD4+ T cells sorted from blood. All receptors derive from a young woman in good health.

The chain recombines TRBV29-1 with TRBJ2-3; 12 bases match TRBD2. The ends lost 7 bases at V and 3 bases at J; junction bases unmatched: 5. This CDR3 is 14 amino acids long. Germline assignment: CDR1 SQVTM and CDR2 ANQGSEA. The CDR3 here is CSATSGRGTDTQYF. DNA for the CDR3: TGCAGCGCGACTAGCGGGAGAGGGACAGATACGCAGTATTTT.

The rearrangement joins TRBV12-3 or TRBV12-4 to TRBJ2-3; unclear D gene. The CDR3 contains 17 residues. Trimming left V 3 bases short and J 1 base short, with 17 bases between. The CDR3 sequence: CASSFPPGRFGTDTQYF. The CDR3, as DNA: TGTGCCAGCAGTTTCCCCCCAGGAAGATTTGGCACAGATACGCAGTATTTT.

This clonotype was recorded a few times. The CDR3 DNA reads TGTGCCAGCAGCCGCAGTCCCGGGACAGGGACTCCTGTCACCGGGGAGCTGTTTTTT. Translated, it gives CASSRSPGTGTPVTGELFF. This chain links TRBV7-7 with TRBJ2-2, with 9 bases fitting TRBD1. This CDR3 comprises 19 residues. V shed 5 bases, J shed 4 bases, and the junction held 17 bases outside the gene matches. CDR1 and CDR2 (germline): SSHAT, FNYEAQ (reference sequence).

This chain links TRBV28 with TRBJ2-4, with 13 bases lining up with TRBD2. The germline V gene has CDR1 MDHEN and CDR2 SYDVKM. CDR3 length: 16 amino acids. Germline trimming cut 5 bases from V and 10 bases from J; bases unmatched to any gene: 11. The CDR3 loop reads CASSPPTSGGAGIQYF. Written as DNA, the CDR3 is TGTGCCAGCAGTCCACCTACTAGCGGGGGGGCTGGTATTCAGTACTTC.

The V and J genes are TRBV4-1 and TRBJ1-4; the D gene is possibly TRBD1 (5 bases). V lost 0 bases and J 9 bases, leaving 14 bases between the germline ends. The germline CDR1 and CDR2 sequences are MGHRA and YSYEKL. CDR3 length equals 15 residues. The CDR3, as DNA: TGCGCCAGCAGCCAAGATCGGACACCTGAAAAAAAACTGTTTTTT. It is translated as CASSQDRTPEKKLFF.

The count of this clonotype is one. The chain combines TRBV28 with TRBJ2-5; D is unclear. Trimming took 2 bases from V and 9 from J, leaving 10 bases between them. There are 12 residues in the CDR3. CDR1 is MDHEN, CDR2 SYDVKM, per germline. The CDR3 DNA sequence: TGTGCCAGCAGTTTAAACCCTGGGGCCCAGTACTTC. It codes for CASSLNPGAQYF.

The chain recombines TRBV5-1 with TRBJ2-2, with 11 bases identical to TRBD1. Germline V gives CDR1 SGHRS, CDR2 YFSETQ. With V trimmed by 4 bases and J by 0 bases, 14 bases remained unmatched. CDR3 size: 20 residues. DNA of the CDR3: TGCGCCAGCAGCCGGTTTTTCGGGACAGGGGGTTTCACGAACACCGGGGAGCTGTTTTTT. Translation gives CASSRFFGTGGFTNTGELFF. The entire variable domain, with the rest obtained from reference TRBV5-1 and TRBJ2-2, is as follows: KAGVTQTPRYLIKTRGQQVTLSCSPISGHRSVSWYQQTPGQGLQFLFEYFSETQRNKGNFPGRFSGRQFSNSRSEMNVSTLELGDSALYLCASSRFFGTGGFTNTGELFFGEGSRLTVL.

This clonotype has a handful of counts. V and J are TRBV29-1 and TRBJ2-7, with 11 bases that match TRBD2. Germline CDR1 reads SQVTM; CDR2 reads ANQGSEA. This CDR3 comprises 14 residues. The ends lost 3 bases at V and 4 bases at J; junction bases unmatched: 5. Here the CDR3 DNA reads TGCAGCGTTGACGGACTAGCGGGTGGGTACGAGCAGTACTTC. Its protein product is CSVDGLAGGYEQYF.

The rearrangement links TRBV20-1 to TRBJ2-5, with 12 bases lining up with TRBD1. This CDR3 region has 15 residues. V was clipped by 4 bases and J by 5 bases; unmatched bases: 8. Looked up from germline, CDR1 is DFQATT and CDR2 is SNEGSKA (reference sequence). CDR3 nucleotide sequence: TGCAGTGCTACCCTTGGGACAGGGGGCAGGGAGACCCAGTACTTC. Protein: CSATLGTGGRETQYF.

The chain links TRBV20-1 to TRBJ2-1; TRBD2 matches 7 bases. J gave up 9 bases and V 3 bases, and 17 bases lay outside the gene matches. Germline V gene sequence: CDR1 DFQATT, CDR2 SNEGSKA (reference sequence). The CDR3 contains 16 residues. CDR3 loop: CSASLPGLAERGEQFF. The CDR3 DNA reads TGCAGTGCTAGCCTCCCCGGGCTAGCGGAAAGGGGTGAGCAGTTCTTC.

This rearrangement joins TRBV29-1 to TRBJ2-1, with D tentatively TRBD2 (5 bases). The germline V gene encodes CDR1 SQVTM and CDR2 ANQGSEA. V shed 3 bases and J shed 15 bases, with 15 bases lying between them. CDR3 length: 11 amino acids. CDR3 sequence: CSVEMWERGFF. The CDR3 DNA is TGCAGCGTTGAGATGTGGGAGCGAGGGTTCTTC.

The rearrangement links TRBV4-1 to TRBJ2-1; D may match TRBD1 or TRBD2 (5 bases each). This CDR3 has 16 residues. CDR1 and CDR2 (germline): MGHRA, YSYEKL. Trimming stripped 0 bases from V and 9 bases from J, with 18 bases between. CDR3 coding DNA: TGCGCCAGCAGCCAAGATCTGGGACGGACGGTGGGTGAGCAGTTCTTC. Protein: CASSQDLGRTVGEQFF.

The V call is TRBV24-1, the J call TRBJ1-2; no clear D gene. With 0 bases removed from V and 4 bases from J, the gap between germline ends came to 11 bases. Germline V CDR1 and CDR2: KGHDR, SFDVKD. The CDR3 is 15 residues long. The CDR3 protein is CATSDLQGGTYGYTF. The DNA of the CDR3 is TGTGCCACCAGTGATTTGCAAGGCGGTACCTATGGCTACACCTTC.

This clonotype was seen more than once but under ten times. The rearrangement links TRBV27 to TRBJ2-2, with 10 bases lining up with TRBD2. This CDR3 is 16 amino acids long. J lost 5 bases, V lost 2 bases, and 5 bases had no gene match. Germline CDR1 MNHEY, CDR2 SMNVEV (reference sequence). CDR3 nucleotide sequence: TGTGCCAGCAGTTTAGGGCTAGCGGGGGAAACCGGGGAGCTGTTTTTT. Protein product: CASSLGLAGETGELFF.

The chain uses TRBV5-1 and TRBJ2-6, with no clear D. The V gene's germline CDR1 is SGHRS and CDR2 YFSETQ. Trimming stripped 4 bases from V and 4 bases from J, with 6 bases between. The CDR3 spans 13 residues. The CDR3 region is CASSAGGANVLTF. The CDR3 DNA sequence: TGCGCCAGCAGCGCCGGGGGGGCCAACGTCCTGACTTTC.

This clonotype has a handful of counts. The J gene is TRBJ1-2, the V gene TRBV6-1, with D uncertain. Trimming took off 4 bases at V and 2 bases at J, with 8 bases between the two ends. This CDR3 contains 13 residues. CDR1 MNHNS and CDR2 SASEGT come from the germline V gene. The CDR3 protein is CASSGDKNYGYTF. Written as DNA, the CDR3 is TGTGCCAGCAGTGGAGACAAGAACTATGGCTACACCTTC.

This chain joins TRBV14 and TRBJ2-1; 7 bases fit TRBD2. Unmatched junction bases numbered 10, after V lost 3 bases and J lost 5 bases. The V gene's germline CDR1 is SGHDN and CDR2 FVKESK. CDR3 length equals 16 residues. The CDR3 protein is CASSHGRRAKDNEQFF. CDR3 coding DNA: TGTGCCAGCAGCCACGGGAGGAGGGCCAAAGACAATGAGCAGTTCTTC.

The V gene is TRBV10-1, the J gene TRBJ2-7, with 9 bases identical to TRBD2. The germline CDR1 and CDR2 sequences are WNHNN and SYGVQD (reference sequence). V shed 5 bases and J 7 bases; nucleotides not matched to a gene: 9. The CDR3 is 14 residues long. CDR3 bases: TGCGCCAGCAGTCTGAAGCGGGAGGCGCAGGAGCAGTACTTC. Translated, it gives CASSLKREAQEQYF.

The V call is TRBV27, the J call TRBJ2-1; TRBD1 matches 8 bases. The CDR3 contains 15 residues. Germline values: CDR1 MNHEY, CDR2 SMNVEV (reference sequence). Unmatched junction bases numbered 18, after V lost 8 bases and J lost 12 bases. Written as DNA, the CDR3 is TGTGCCAGCTCTTACAGGGGGGTGCCCGGGTGGGGGCAGTTCTTC. It yields the protein CASSYRGVPGWGQFF.